Listed here are 11 T cell receptor beta chains from one sample, sequenced in a study of ipilimumab plus nivolumab after autologous stem cell transplantation. The protocol was immunoSEQ multiplex PCR, while the TCRdb copy is restricted to in-frame clones and leaves out a portion. The sample has some 46,000 clones; about 88% are singletons. The sample consisted of PBMCs, taken in a trial of ipilimumab plus nivolumab as post-transplant consolidation. These receptors were collected from a male donor with multiple myeloma.

The CDR3 nucleotides read TGTGCCAGTAGTATAGAAGGGGACAGGGGAGCTTTCTTT. Its protein is CASSIEGDRGAFF. The rearrangement joins TRBV19 to TRBJ1-1; 10 positions match TRBD1. The V gene end was trimmed by 0 bases and the J gene end by 10 bases; junction bases not matched to a gene: 2. The CDR3 sequence is 13 residues long. CDR1 is LNHDA and CDR2 is SQIVND in the germline V gene (reference sequence).

This clone appeared a single time. The rearrangement uses TRBV18 and TRBJ2-6; 8 bases are a match to TRBD1. This CDR3 has 19 residues. V trimming: 2 bases; J trimming: 0 bases; junction bases outside the gene matches: 9. Germline V lookup: CDR1 KGHSH, CDR2 LQKENI. CDR3 region: CASSPRTGLLVSGANVLTF. CDR3 coding DNA: TGTGCCAGCTCACCAAGGACAGGGCTATTAGTCTCTGGGGCCAACGTCCTGACTTTC.

The genes are TRBV21-1 and TRBJ2-2. TRBV21-1 corresponds to a pseudogene. The CDR3 runs 13 residues. This chain's CDR3 is CASQAHATGELFF. The DNA for the CDR3 is TGTGCCAGCCAAGCACATGCAACCGGGGAGCTGTTTTTT.

This clone was recorded once. The chain couples TRBV4-2 to TRBJ2-5, with D uncertain. This CDR3 comprises 14 residues. The V end lost 1 base, the J end lost 3 bases, and 9 bases lay between the germline ends. The germline V gene encodes CDR1 LGHNA and CDR2 YNFKEQ. The CDR3 reads CASSQGLEEETQYF. In DNA, the CDR3 is TGTGCCAGCAGCCAAGGTCTCGAAGAAGAGACCCAGTACTTC.

The V gene is TRBV28, the J gene TRBJ2-7, with D unresolved. Germline CDR1 is MDHEN and CDR2 is SYDVKM. V lost 4 bases and J 0 bases, leaving 1 base between the germline ends. CDR3 length: 11 amino acids. The CDR3 is CASSYSYEQYF. CDR3 nucleotide sequence: TGTGCCAGCAGTTACTCCTACGAGCAGTACTTC.

The J gene is TRBJ2-2, the V gene TRBV2; D might be TRBD1 or TRBD2, each matching 5 bases. From germline, CDR1 is SNHLY and CDR2 FYNNEI. The CDR3 covers 15 residues. V gave up 0 bases and J gave up 7 bases, with 12 bases separating them. The CDR3 DNA reads TGTGCCAGCAGTGAAGCGGGGACCAGTTACGGGGAGCTGTTTTTT. This encodes CASSEAGTSYGELFF.

The J gene is TRBJ2-5, the V gene TRBV5-4; D not resolved. The DNA end is more similar to TRBJ2-7, so the J call may be wrong. The CDR3 contains 15 residues. Germline values: CDR1 SGHNT, CDR2 YYREEE (reference sequence). As DNA, the CDR3 is TGTGCCAGCAGCTCCGACCCTCAGGCCACCTACGAGCAGTACTTC. Its protein is CASSSDPQATYEQYF.

CDR3 in DNA: TGCGCCAGCAGCTCTAGCGGGAGGACAGATACGCAGTATTTT. This gives the protein CASSSSGRTDTQYF. The genes are TRBV5-1 and TRBJ2-3, with TRBD2 matching over 11 bases. The germline gives CDR1 SGHRS, CDR2 YFSETQ. The CDR3 loop spans 14 amino acids. With 3 bases clipped from V and 3 bases from J, the junction kept 0 bases outside the gene matches.

The rearrangement joins TRBV28 to TRBJ2-2; D ambiguous. V was shortened by 5 bases and J by 4 bases, with 11 bases between the two germline ends. Germline V lookup: CDR1 MDHEN, CDR2 SYDVKM. The CDR3 runs 14 residues. The chain's CDR3 is CASSPPPGTGELFF. The CDR3 bases are TGTGCCAGCAGTCCCCCCCCGGGCACCGGGGAGCTGTTTTTT.

In DNA form, the CDR3 reads TGTGCCAGCAGCTTAGGGTTCAGCTCCTACGAGCAGTACTTC. Residues: CASSLGFSSYEQYF. The rearrangement uses TRBV11-1 and TRBJ2-7, with D uncertain. Trimming removed 1 base from V and 0 bases from J, with 7 bases in between. The CDR3 has 14 amino acids. CDR1 is SGHAT and CDR2 is FQDESV in the germline V gene (reference sequence).

This clone was detected a few times. The DNA for the CDR3 is TGTGCCAGCAGCGTAGTCGGGACTGCAACTAATGAAAAACTGTTTTTT. Its protein is CASSVVGTATNEKLFF. The chain combines TRBV9 with TRBJ1-4; a weak D match, TRBD1 (5 bases). The CDR3 extends over 16 amino acids. Trimming left V 0 bases short and J 0 bases short, with 9 bases between. CDR1 and CDR2 from the germline V gene are SGDLS and YYNGEE. Full variable domain (outside the CDR3, taken from reference TRBV9 and TRBJ1-4): DSGVTQTPKHLITATGQRVTLRCSPRSGDLSVYWYQQSLDQGLQFLIQYYNGEERAKGNILERFSAQQFPDLHSELNLSSLELGDSALYFCASSVVGTATNEKLFFGSGTQLSVL.